The source of this T cell receptor beta chain is a study of cytomegalovirus exposure and HLA in healthy donors. Trimming cost V 6 bases and J 1 base, with 11 bases left between them. From germline, CDR1 is SEHNR and CDR2 FQNEAQ (reference sequence). The CDR3 totals 14 residues. The PCR employed 60 Vbeta primers together with 13 Jbeta primers. TCRdb's copy holds only in-frame clones and misses some; the assay was immunoSEQ multiplex PCR. The data hold under 150,000 clones, with approximately 75% observed a single time. This sequence joins TRBV7-9 and TRBJ2-3; weak D call: TRBD2 (5 bases). The TCR sequence derives from a woman aged 40-49 years in good health and CMV-seropositive. Input material: PBMCs. CDR3 bases: TGTGCCAGCAGTACGGGATTTGGCACAGATACGCAGTATTTT. Protein: CASSTGFGTDTQYF. The full variable domain, rest sourced from reference TRBV7-9 and TRBJ2-3, is DTGVSQNPRHKITKRGQNVTFRCDPISEHNRLYWYRQTLGQGPEFLTYFQNEAQLEKSRLLSDRFSAERPKGSFSTLEIQRTEQGDSAMYLCASSTGFGTDTQYFGPGTRLTVL.